Each of the 30 T cell receptor beta chains below was sequenced from the same sample in a study of T cells in Graves' hyperthyroidism and ophthalmopathy. RNA transcripts were the template for amplifying TCR beta CDR3 regions. Initially, a first-round RT-PCR of the TCR CDR3 employed the HTBI primer set. TCRdb itself ran the multiplex PCR reads through MiXCR, one entry per CDR3 protein. This table has 300,000 to 350,000 distinct CDR3 sequences, around 14% appearing once. Sample: blood. All receptors derive from a young woman with Graves' hyperthyroidism.

This clonotype was seen just once. This may be a read error, as it is one base from a much larger clone. V usage is TRBV12-5 and J usage is TRBJ1-2; D is undetermined. This CDR3 contains 18 residues. Germline V gene sequence: CDR1 LGHNT, CDR2 FRNRAP. CDR3 bases: TGTGCTAGTAGTTTGGTACTGGGCAGGCCCGAAAAAAACTATGGCTACACCTTC. It specifies CASSLVLGRPEKNYGYTF.

The chain couples TRBV4-2 to TRBJ2-1; 10 positions agree with TRBD1. Germline V gene lookup returns CDR1 LGHNA and CDR2 YNFKEQ. After removal of 3 bases from V and 6 bases from J, the junction contained 2 bases not matched to a gene. This CDR3 contains 14 residues. As DNA, the CDR3 is TGTGCCAGCAGCCATGGACAGGGGGGCAATGAGCAGTTCTTC. Amino acids: CASSHGQGGNEQFF.

Remarks on this clonotype: This may be a read error, as it is one base from a much larger clone. The J gene is TRBJ2-1, the V gene TRBV11-2; TRBD2 matches 12 bases. There are 18 residues in the CDR3. CDR1 and CDR2 (germline): SGHAT, FQNNGV. With 7 bases clipped from V and 4 bases from J, the junction kept 14 bases outside the gene matches. CDR3 sequence (DNA): TGTGCCAGCAAGAGGACCGCTAGCGGGAGGGGGCATTACAATGAGCAGTTCTTC. It is translated as CASKRTASGRGHYNEQFF. Variable domain in full (rest from reference TRBV11-2 and TRBJ2-1): EAGVAQSPRYKIIEKRQSVAFWCNPISGHATLYWYQQILGQGPKLLIQFQNNGVVDDSQLPKDRFSAERLKGVDSTLKIQPAKLEDSAVYLCASKRTASGRGHYNEQFFGPGTRLTVL.

This clonotype has ten or more counts. Written as DNA, the CDR3 is TGTGCCAGCAGCCAACCGGGGCTGAACACTGAAGCTTTCTTT. Protein product: CASSQPGLNTEAFF. The rearrangement joins TRBV3-1 to TRBJ1-1, with D maybe TRBD1 (5 bases). Germline lookup yields CDR1 LGHDT and CDR2 YNNKEL (reference sequence). Trimming cost V 2 bases and J 0 bases, with 7 bases left between them. This CDR3 region has 14 residues.

The rearrangement joins TRBV12-3 or TRBV12-4 to TRBJ2-5; TRBD1 might be the D (6 bases). V lost 8 bases to trimming and J lost 5 bases, with 18 bases between them. This CDR3 spans 14 amino acids. The DNA for the CDR3 is TGTGCCAGCGGTCCCACAGGGCTGGTGGAGACCCAGTACTTC. Translation: CASGPTGLVETQYF.

In its sample, this clonotype was seen many times. The V call is TRBV11-2, the J call TRBJ2-3, with D possibly matching TRBD1 (7 bases). The CDR3 runs to 12 residues. V shed 3 bases and J shed 10 bases, with 11 bases lying between them. The germline gives CDR1 SGHAT, CDR2 FQNNGV. CDR3 bases: TGTGCCAGCAGCTTGGAGGGGGCTGCGCAGTATTTT. It encodes CASSLEGAAQYF.

The chain uses TRBV29-1 and TRBJ2-7; 9 positions agree with TRBD1. Germline V gene sequence: CDR1 SQVTM, CDR2 ANQGSEA. The CDR3 is 15 amino acids. V lost 6 bases, J lost 5 bases, and 14 bases stayed unmatched. The CDR3 is CSVGLKDRGSHEQYF. The CDR3 region has the DNA TGCAGCGTGGGGTTGAAGGACAGGGGATCCCACGAGCAGTACTTC.

V gene TRBV7-2 combines with J gene TRBJ1-4; unclear D gene. V lost 5 bases and J 10 bases, leaving 11 bases between the germline ends. There are 12 residues in the CDR3. In germline, CDR1 is SGHTA, CDR2 FQGNSA. CDR3 sequence reads: CASSLRLGKLFF. CDR3 bases: TGTGCCAGCAGCCTTCGGTTGGGAAAACTGTTTTTT. The full variable domain, in which reference TRBV7-2 and TRBJ1-4 provide the parts outside the CDR3, is GAGVSQSPSNKVTEKGKDVELRCDPISGHTALYWYRQSLGQGLEFLIYFQGNSAPDKSGLPSDRFSAERTGGSVSTLTIQRTQQEDSAVYLCASSLRLGKLFFGSGTQLSVL.

This clonotype was detected ten times or more. The genes are TRBV20-1 and TRBJ2-4; D gene unclear. V lost 0 bases, J lost 0 bases, and 12 bases lay in between. Germline-derived CDR1 and CDR2 are DFQATT and SNEGSKA (reference sequence). There are 16 residues in the CDR3. The CDR3 reads CSARDRPLVAKNIQYF. The CDR3 DNA reads as TGCAGTGCTAGAGACCGGCCTCTAGTAGCCAAAAACATTCAGTACTTC.

The chain combines TRBV28 with TRBJ1-2; weak D call: TRBD1 (5 bases). The CDR3 runs 12 residues. V was pared by 8 bases and J by 4 bases, with 11 bases between. In germline, CDR1 is MDHEN, CDR2 SYDVKM. This chain's CDR3 is CASATGFYGYTF. CDR3 coding DNA: TGTGCCAGCGCAACAGGTTTCTATGGCTACACCTTC.

Worth noting for this clonotype: Since a much larger clone is just one base distant, this may be a read error. The chain combines TRBV12-3 or TRBV12-4 with TRBJ2-4; TRBD2 aligns across 7 bases. With V trimmed by 7 bases and J by 0 bases, 12 bases remained unmatched. The CDR3 totals 17 residues. The CDR3 DNA is TGTGCCAGCACGAAAAGAGTGGGAGGGCTAGCCAAAAACATTCAGTACTTC. It is translated as CASTKRVGGLAKNIQYF.

Points on this clonotype: A read error may explain this, as a much larger clone is one base away. V is TRBV6-5 and J is TRBJ1-2; D is uncertain. The CDR3 is 13 residues long. Germline V gives CDR1 MNHEY, CDR2 SVGAGI. CDR3 bases: TGTACCAGCAGTATCGACTATCGGGTTGGCTACACCTTC. As protein: CTSSIDYRVGYTF.

J is TRBJ2-5 and V is TRBV20-1, with 8 bases fitting TRBD2. Per germline, CDR1 DFQATT and CDR2 SNEGSKA (reference sequence). This CDR3 comprises 17 residues. V gave up 5 bases and J gave up 3 bases; unmatched junction bases: 17. CDR3 bases: TGCAGTGCTCACCTGGGGAGGAAGCGGGAGTGGGAAGAGACCCAGTACTTC. Encoded protein: CSAHLGRKREWEETQYF.

The genes are TRBV7-9 and TRBJ1-3; D perhaps matches TRBD1 (5 bases). Trimming cost V 11 bases and J 0 bases, with 11 bases left between them. The CDR3 is 13 amino acids. CDR1 SEHNR and CDR2 FQNEAQ come from the germline V gene (reference sequence). The CDR3 loop reads CAGGGDSGNTIYF. In DNA, the CDR3 is TGTGCCGGGGGGGGAGACTCTGGAAACACCATATATTTT.

V usage is TRBV19 and J usage is TRBJ1-1; no reliable D call. Germline values: CDR1 LNHDA, CDR2 SQIVND (reference sequence). V gave up 3 bases and J gave up 3 bases, with 8 bases separating them. The CDR3 has 13 amino acids. The CDR3 sequence is CASSILGDTEAFF. CDR3 in DNA: TGTGCCAGTAGTATCCTGGGTGACACTGAAGCTTTCTTT.

This clonotype has a count of ten or more. The rearrangement uses TRBV20-1 and TRBJ2-7; D remains ambiguous. This CDR3 comprises 13 residues. Germline V CDR1 and CDR2: DFQATT, SNEGSKA (reference sequence). Trimming stripped 2 bases from V and 7 bases from J, with 15 bases between. CDR3 region: CSARRLAREEQYF. The DNA for the CDR3 is TGCAGTGCTAGACGTCTGGCTAGAGAGGAGCAGTACTTC.

Many counts were recorded for this clonotype. This sequence joins TRBV20-1 and TRBJ2-3; TRBD1 agrees at 10 bases. CDR1 DFQATT and CDR2 SNEGSKA come from the germline V gene (reference sequence). This CDR3 comprises 13 residues. V was clipped by 5 bases and J by 7 bases; unmatched bases: 6. CDR3 protein: CSAGGQGFNTQYF. The CDR3 nucleotides are TGCAGTGCTGGGGGACAGGGGTTTAATACGCAGTATTTT.

This clonotype has ten or more counts. This chain joins TRBV2 and TRBJ2-1; no reliable D call. CDR3 length: 14 amino acids. V lost 8 bases and J lost 0, with 11 bases in between. The germline gives CDR1 SNHLY, CDR2 FYNNEI. The DNA of the CDR3 is TGTGCCAGCGCCCCAGTGCTCTCCTACAATGAGCAGTTCTTC. Its protein is CASAPVLSYNEQFF.

The chain combines TRBV7-6 with TRBJ2-5; TRBD1 matches 7 bases. Germline values: CDR1 SGHVS, CDR2 FNYEAQ. The ends lost 5 bases at V and 2 bases at J; junction bases unmatched: 17. CDR3 size: 18 residues. CDR3 coding DNA: TGTGCCAGCAGCACCAACCCTAGACAGGGACGGAGGCAAGAGACCCAGTACTTC. This encodes CASSTNPRQGRRQETQYF.

The V gene is TRBV14, the J gene TRBJ2-7; 10 bases agree with TRBD1. J was trimmed by 3 bases and V by 1 base; bases with no gene match: 3. This CDR3 contains 15 residues. Germline V gives CDR1 SGHDN, CDR2 FVKESK. CDR3 amino acids: CASSQAWDRGYEQYF. CDR3 DNA sequence: TGTGCCAGCAGCCAAGCTTGGGACAGGGGCTACGAGCAGTACTTC.

The rearrangement links TRBV29-1 to TRBJ2-4; D is unclear. The germline gives CDR1 SQVTM, CDR2 ANQGSEA. There are 10 residues in the CDR3. V lost 6 bases and J 7 bases, leaving 7 bases between the germline ends. The CDR3 bases are TGCAGCGTGATTAGGAACATTCAGTACTTC. Translated: CSVIRNIQYF.

Details on this clonotype: This may be a read error: a much more frequent sequence differs by one nucleotide. The V gene is TRBV2, the J gene TRBJ1-2; D perhaps matches TRBD1 (6 bases). V was shortened by 11 bases and J by 8 bases, with 18 bases between the two germline ends. CDR3 size: 12 residues. Germline V gene data show CDR1 as SNHLY and CDR2 as FYNNEI. The CDR3 DNA sequence: TGTGCCTGCGAGTGGGGGCGCGAAGGCTACACCTTC. This codes for CACEWGREGYTF.

V and J are TRBV24-1 and TRBJ2-1; TRBD2 aligns across 11 bases. The CDR3 is made up of 17 amino acids. Germline CDR1 KGHDR, CDR2 SFDVKD. Trimming removed 4 bases from V and 8 bases from J; junction bases left unmatched: 12. CDR3 in DNA: TGTGCCACCAGTGACCATAGCCGACTAGCGGGACGGTATGAGCAGTTCTTC. It is translated as CATSDHSRLAGRYEQFF.

This clonotype was seen at least ten times. The gene calls are TRBV15 and TRBJ2-7; possible D gene TRBD2, 5 bases. Looked up from germline, CDR1 is LNHNV and CDR2 is YYDKDF (reference sequence). With 0 bases removed from V and 3 bases from J, the gap between germline ends came to 15 bases. The CDR3 runs to 16 residues. Here the CDR3 reads CATSRDGLGRNYEQYF. As DNA, the CDR3 is TGTGCCACCAGCAGAGATGGACTCGGCAGAAACTACGAGCAGTACTTC.

This clonotype was observed a few times. The J gene is TRBJ2-1, the V gene TRBV6-1, with 7 bases that match TRBD2. J gave up 9 bases and V 5 bases, and 16 bases lay outside the gene matches. Germline CDR1 reads MNHNS; CDR2 reads SASEGT. This CDR3 has 16 residues. CDR3 region: CASSSNLADLRSEQFF. The CDR3 DNA sequence: TGTGCCAGCAGTTCGAATCTAGCGGACCTAAGGAGTGAGCAGTTCTTC.

This clonotype was recorded a few times. This chain uses TRBV2 with TRBJ2-1, with D maybe TRBD2 (5 bases). The V and J ends lost 5 bases and 8 bases respectively, with 16 bases between them. The CDR3 consists of 14 residues. Germline CDR1 reads SNHLY; CDR2 reads FYNNEI. In DNA form, the CDR3 reads TGTGCCAGCAGTTTACTAGTTAGCTTCCATGAGCAGTTCTTC. Amino acid sequence: CASSLLVSFHEQFF. Using reference TRBV2 and TRBJ2-1 for the parts outside the CDR3, the full variable domain is EPEVTQTPSHQVTQMGQEVILRCVPISNHLYFYWYRQILGQKVEFLVSFYNNEISEKSEIFDDQFSVERPDGSNFTLKIRSTKLEDSAMYFCASSLLVSFHEQFFGPGTRLTVL.

The chain joins TRBV6-1 to TRBJ1-4; TRBD1 is a possible D gene (6 bases). CDR1 is MNHNS and CDR2 is SASEGT in the germline V gene. The length of the CDR3 is 14 residues. Between the trimmed V and J ends, which lost 5 bases and 7 bases, there was a span of 14 bases. This chain's CDR3 is CASSFRGSSEKLFF. CDR3 in DNA: TGTGCCAGCAGTTTTAGGGGGTCGAGTGAAAAACTGTTTTTT.

This clonotype was recorded many times. V gene TRBV6-1 combines with J gene TRBJ2-7; the D gene is possibly TRBD1 (6 bases). Between the trimmed V and J ends, which lost 5 bases and 1 base, there was a span of 18 bases. Germline loops: CDR1 MNHNS, CDR2 SASEGT. There are 16 residues in the CDR3. As DNA, the CDR3 is TGTGCCAGCAGTTCCCTGACCGGGACACAATCCTACGAGCAGTACTTC. Its protein is CASSSLTGTQSYEQYF.

The V gene is TRBV14, the J gene TRBJ2-7, with a weak D call TRBD2 (6 bases). V gave up 4 bases and J gave up 2 bases, with 18 bases separating them. Germline CDR1 SGHDN, CDR2 FVKESK. The CDR3 has 16 residues. CDR3 nucleotides: TGTGCCAGCAGCCGTTTAATGGGCGGGGTCCCCTACGAGCAGTACTTC. The encoded protein is CASSRLMGGVPYEQYF.

V and J are TRBV5-6 and TRBJ1-1, with D possibly being TRBD1 (6 bases). The length of the CDR3 is 15 residues. The germline gives CDR1 SGHDT, CDR2 YYEEEE. V lost 1 base and J 5 bases, leaving 15 bases between the germline ends. The CDR3 DNA sequence: TGTGCCAGCAGCTTGCTGGGGGGGCTTGGAACTGAAGCTTTCTTT. As protein: CASSLLGGLGTEAFF.